These 5 T cell receptor beta chains were sequenced from one sample in a study of T cell repertoires in cytomegalovirus infection. MiXCR, run by TCRdb on the reads, gives a single entry per CDR3 protein. Among some 700,000 distinct CDR3 sequences listed, 35% to 45% were seen once. Sequencing was performed on PBMCs. These receptors all stem from a human donor in good health (CMV status not recorded). Some clones in this sample may be carry-over from other donors' samples.

The chain links TRBV6-5 to TRBJ2-7; D might be TRBD1 (6 bases). The CDR3 extends over 16 amino acids. The germline V gene encodes CDR1 MNHEY and CDR2 SVGAGI. Trimming stripped 2 bases from V and 2 bases from J, with 16 bases between. CDR3 region: CASSYTAVTGTYEQYF. The CDR3 region has the DNA TGTGCCAGCAGTTACACCGCCGTCACAGGGACCTACGAGCAGTACTTC.

The gene calls are TRBV11-2 and TRBJ2-3; possible D gene TRBD2, 5 bases. Germline assignment: CDR1 SGHAT and CDR2 FQNNGV. The V and J ends lost 2 bases and 6 bases respectively, with 12 bases between them. The CDR3 spans 14 residues. CDR3 region: CASSLTSVKDTQYF. For the CDR3, the DNA is TGTGCCAGCAGCTTAACTAGTGTGAAGGATACGCAGTATTTT.

This clonotype has a single count. The rearrangement links TRBV28 to TRBJ2-1; no clear D. This CDR3 has 15 amino acids. Germline V gene sequence: CDR1 MDHEN, CDR2 SYDVKM. Trimming took 5 bases from V and 1 from J, leaving 12 bases between them. The CDR3 region has the DNA TGTGCCAGCAGTCCTGAGTGGAGATCCTACAATGAGCAGTTCTTC. Amino acids: CASSPEWRSYNEQFF. The full variable domain, completed using reference TRBV28 and TRBJ2-1, is DVKVTQSSRYLVKRTGEKVFLECVQDMDHENMFWYRQDPGLGLRLIYFSYDVKMKEKGDIPEGYSVSREKKERFSLILESASTNQTSMYLCASSPEWRSYNEQFFGPGTRLTVL.

This sequence joins TRBV27 and TRBJ2-7; the match to TRBD1 covers 8 bases. The CDR3 length is 14 residues. Trimming removed 7 bases from V and 3 bases from J; junction bases left unmatched: 8. CDR1 and CDR2 (germline): MNHEY, SMNVEV (reference sequence). In DNA, the CDR3 is TGTGCCAGCATTAGACAGGGGTCTCACTACGAGCAGTACTTC. It yields the protein CASIRQGSHYEQYF.

Regarding this clonotype: An end of the junction does not agree with germline; a read error may underlie this. This chain uses TRBV11-2 with TRBJ2-6; D ambiguous. CDR1 SGHAT and CDR2 FQNNGV come from the germline V gene. This CDR3 has 14 amino acids. CDR3: CAISFANGANVLTF. In DNA, the CDR3 is TGTGCCATCAGCTTCGCTAATGGGGCCAACGTCCTGACTTTC.